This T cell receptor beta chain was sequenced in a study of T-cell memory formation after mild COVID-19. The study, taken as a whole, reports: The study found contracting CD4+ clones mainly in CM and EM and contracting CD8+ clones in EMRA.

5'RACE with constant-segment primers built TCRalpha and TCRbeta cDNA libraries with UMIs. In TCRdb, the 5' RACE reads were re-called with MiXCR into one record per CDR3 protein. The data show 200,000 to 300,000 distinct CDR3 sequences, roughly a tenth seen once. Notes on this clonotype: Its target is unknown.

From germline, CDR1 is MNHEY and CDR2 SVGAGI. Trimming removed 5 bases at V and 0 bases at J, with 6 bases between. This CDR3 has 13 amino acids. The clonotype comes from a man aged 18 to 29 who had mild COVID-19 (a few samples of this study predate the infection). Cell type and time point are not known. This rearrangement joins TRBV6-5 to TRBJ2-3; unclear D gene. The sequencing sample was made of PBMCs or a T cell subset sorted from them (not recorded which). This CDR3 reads CASSHASTDTQYF. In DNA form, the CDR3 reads TGTGCCAGCAGTCACGCTAGCACAGATACGCAGTATTTT.